Shown below are 14 T cell receptor beta chains from a single sample sequenced in a study of graft-versus-host responses after intestinal transplantation. Antigens for these TCRs are unknown. Assay: immunoSEQ multiplex PCR; the TCRdb copy retains only in-frame clones and omits some. This sample has 71,000 or so clones, with 80% to 95% found just once. This specimen consisted of unstimulated CD8+ T cells sorted from spleen or lymph node cells, obtained before intestinal transplant. The receptors originated from a human donor who received an intestinal transplant.

The V gene is TRBV25-1, the J gene TRBJ2-7, with 7 bases aligning to TRBD1. Germline CDR1 is MGHDK and CDR2 is SYGVNS. V lost 4 bases, J lost 2 bases, and 2 bases stayed unmatched. The CDR3 covers 13 residues. Here the CDR3 reads CASSAGTAYEQYF. In DNA form, the CDR3 reads TGTGCCAGCAGTGCCGGGACAGCCTACGAGCAGTACTTC.

This clone was counted between two and nine times. The chain employs TRBV9 and TRBJ1-4; D gene ambiguous. CDR3 length: 14 residues. V shed 3 bases and J shed 7 bases, with 13 bases lying between them. Germline values: CDR1 SGDLS, CDR2 YYNGEE. CDR3 residues: CASSEQTGSEKLFF. The DNA for the CDR3 is TGTGCCAGCAGCGAACAAACGGGAAGTGAAAAACTGTTTTTT. Supplemented by reference TRBV9 and TRBJ1-4, the full variable domain reads DSGVTQTPKHLITATGQRVTLRCSPRSGDLSVYWYQQSLDQGLQFLIQYYNGEERAKGNILERFSAQQFPDLHSELNLSSLELGDSALYFCASSEQTGSEKLFFGSGTQLSVL.

The chain links TRBV14 to TRBJ2-3, with D tentatively TRBD2 (5 bases). The germline V gene has CDR1 SGHDN and CDR2 FVKESK. The CDR3 covers 13 residues. V lost 5 bases, J lost 6 bases, and 12 bases lay in between. CDR3 nucleotides: TGTGCCAGCAGCAACGGAGGATGGGATACGCAGTATTTT. It specifies CASSNGGWDTQYF.

The chain employs TRBV13 and TRBJ2-1; possible D gene TRBD2, 5 bases. CDR3 length: 12 residues. The germline V gene has CDR1 PRHDT and CDR2 FYEKMQ (reference sequence). The V end lost 5 bases, the J end lost 6 bases, and 8 bases lay between the germline ends. The DNA of the CDR3 is TGTGCCAGCAGCCAGCGGTCCAATGAGCAGTTCTTC. Translating it yields CASSQRSNEQFF.

This chain uses TRBV7-6 with TRBJ1-3, with 7 bases identical to TRBD1. V lost 5 bases, J lost 9 bases, and 7 bases stayed unmatched. This CDR3 is 13 amino acids long. Germline CDR1 is SGHVS and CDR2 is FNYEAQ. In DNA, the CDR3 is TGTGCCAGCAGCCCAGGGGGGTACGGCACCATATATTTT. Amino acids: CASSPGGYGTIYF.

The chain recombines TRBV4-1 with TRBJ2-1; D gene uncertain. CDR1 and CDR2 (germline): MGHRA, YSYEKL. The CDR3 length is 13 residues. V was shortened by 0 bases and J by 4 bases, with 4 bases between the two germline ends. DNA for the CDR3: TGCGCCAGCAGCCAAGAATTATACAATGAGCAGTTCTTC. This codes for CASSQELYNEQFF.

The chain employs TRBV15 and TRBJ2-1, with 9 bases fitting TRBD2. J gave up 4 bases and V 5 bases, and 12 bases lay outside the gene matches. CDR1 LNHNV and CDR2 YYDKDF come from the germline V gene (reference sequence). This CDR3 contains 17 residues. The CDR3 region has the DNA TGTGCCACCAGCCCAGATAGGGGCGGGGGGGCGTACAATGAGCAGTTCTTC. It yields the protein CATSPDRGGGAYNEQFF.

The DNA for the CDR3 is TGTGCCAGAAGCTTGGCTGGACAGGCTTTGTCTGAAGCTTTCTTT. It specifies CARSLAGQALSEAFF. The V gene is TRBV5-3, the J gene TRBJ1-1; 7 bases agree with TRBD1. TRBV5-3 is an open reading frame, and its role is uncertain. V lost 0 bases and J lost 6; bases outside the gene matches: 8. CDR3 size: 15 residues.

The chain is built from TRBV5-6 and TRBJ1-6, with 9 bases matching TRBD1. J gave up 13 bases and V 4 bases, and 9 bases lay outside the gene matches. The CDR3 spans 14 residues. Germline values: CDR1 SGHDT, CDR2 YYEEEE. The CDR3 DNA sequence: TGTGCCAGCAGCCCCGGGACAGGGCTTTCGCCCCTCCACTTT. This sequence encodes CASSPGTGLSPLHF.

This clone showed up just once. The V call is TRBV6-5, the J call TRBJ1-1; TRBD1 is a possible D gene (5 bases). The CDR3 totals 11 residues. Per germline, CDR1 MNHEY and CDR2 SVGAGI. The V and J ends lost 5 bases and 7 bases respectively, with 8 bases between them. CDR3 bases: TGTGCCAGCAGTACAGGCGGTGAAGCTTTCTTT. This codes for CASSTGGEAFF.

The chain is built from TRBV27 and TRBJ2-7, with TRBD1 matching over 8 bases. The CDR3 consists of 15 residues. Germline V gene lookup returns CDR1 MNHEY and CDR2 SMNVEV (reference sequence). Germline trimming cut 6 bases from V and 2 bases from J; bases unmatched to any gene: 9. The CDR3 protein is CASSLPGQGPYEQYF. CDR3 sequence (DNA): TGTGCCAGCAGCCTCCCCGGACAGGGACCCTACGAGCAGTACTTC.

This chain joins TRBV9 and TRBJ1-1, with a tentative D call TRBD1 (5 bases). CDR1 SGDLS and CDR2 YYNGEE come from the germline V gene. This CDR3 has 14 residues. V shed 4 bases and J shed 4 bases, with 14 bases lying between them. CDR3 region: CASSPRGRGTEAFF. The DNA of the CDR3 is TGTGCCAGCAGCCCCCGGGGGAGGGGCACTGAAGCTTTCTTT.

The chain employs TRBV13 and TRBJ2-7, with D possibly matching TRBD2 (6 bases). The CDR3 spans 12 residues. V shed 3 bases and J shed 6 bases, with 9 bases lying between them. Per germline, CDR1 PRHDT and CDR2 FYEKMQ (reference sequence). CDR3 protein: CASSLGLGEQYF. CDR3 coding DNA: TGTGCCAGCAGCTTGGGACTTGGCGAGCAGTACTTC.

The V and J genes are TRBV27 and TRBJ1-3, with D perhaps TRBD1 (5 bases). Between the trimmed V and J ends, which lost 4 bases and 7 bases, there was a span of 23 bases. Germline loops: CDR1 MNHEY, CDR2 SMNVEV (reference sequence). The CDR3 sequence is 17 residues long. Written as DNA, the CDR3 is TGTGCCAGCAGTTCCCGGATGGGACTCAGGGATCGGAACACCATATATTTT. Its translation: CASSSRMGLRDRNTIYF.